This T cell receptor (beta chain) was sequenced for a study of blood T cell repertoires in COVID-19. Looking at the study overall: The United States, Italy and Spain were the sources of the acute and convalescent COVID-19 samples. The cDNA or gDNA used as material had been derived from T cells, B-cell-depleted T cells, or PBMCs.

Trimming removed 3 bases from V and 1 base from J, with 13 bases in between. The CDR3 is 17 amino acids. Per the germline V gene, CDR1 is LNHDA and CDR2 is SQIVND (reference sequence). Under the authors' procedure: From reference gene primer amplification, estimates of nucleated cell counts were derived. Method: immunoSEQ multiplex PCR; TCRdb's copy keeps in-frame clones and lacks some. V and J calls and clone size come straight from that table; D and trimming were deduced from the DNA. The sample has tens of thousands of clones, 75% to 90% seen once. The sample consisted of peripheral blood. This chain connects TRBV19 to TRBJ1-6, with a weak D call TRBD1 (5 bases). The receptor was isolated from a woman of 80 years or more with acute or convalescent COVID-19. Here the CDR3 DNA reads TGTGCCAGTAGTATCCCGACAGACGGATCCTATAATTCACCCCTCCACTTT. This translates into CASSIPTDGSYNSPLHF.